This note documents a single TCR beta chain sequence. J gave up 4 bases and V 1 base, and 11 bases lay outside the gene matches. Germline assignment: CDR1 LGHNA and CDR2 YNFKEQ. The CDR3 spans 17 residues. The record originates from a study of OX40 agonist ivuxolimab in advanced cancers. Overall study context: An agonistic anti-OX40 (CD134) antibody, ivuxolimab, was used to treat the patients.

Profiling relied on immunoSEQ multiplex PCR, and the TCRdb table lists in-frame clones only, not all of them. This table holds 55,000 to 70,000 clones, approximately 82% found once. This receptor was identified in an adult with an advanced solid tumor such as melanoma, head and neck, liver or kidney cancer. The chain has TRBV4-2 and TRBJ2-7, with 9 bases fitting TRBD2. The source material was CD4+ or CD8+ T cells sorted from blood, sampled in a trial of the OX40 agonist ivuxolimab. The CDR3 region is CASSQVAFSGGLYEQYF. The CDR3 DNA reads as TGTGCCAGCAGCCAAGTCGCGTTCAGCGGGGGGTTGTACGAGCAGTACTTC.